This T cell receptor beta chain was identified in a study of blood T cell repertoires in COVID-19. Produced via immunoSEQ multiplex PCR; TCRdb's table is partial and in-frame only. This table holds some 180,000 clones, 75% to 90% found once. The germline gives CDR1 MGHRA, CDR2 YSYEKL. The CDR3 covers 16 residues. Trimming left V 1 base short and J 3 bases short, with 16 bases between. The TCR sequence derives from a man aged 35 to 55 with acute or convalescent COVID-19. The chain combines TRBV4-1 with TRBJ2-7; D ambiguous. Sample: peripheral blood. The CDR3 reads CASSQVHSGSGYEQYF. The CDR3 coding sequence is TGCGCCAGCAGCCAAGTTCATTCTGGCAGTGGCTACGAGCAGTACTTC.